The clone carrying this T cell receptor beta chain has a handful of counts. What it binds is not known. The sample comes from a study of cytomegalovirus exposure and HLA in healthy donors. Germline CDR1 and CDR2: MNHNS and SASEGT. The J segment lost 10 bases and the V segment lost 7 bases, leaving 6 bases of the junction unmatched. This CDR3 region has 14 residues. PCR employed 60 Vbeta and 13 Jbeta primers. Produced via immunoSEQ multiplex PCR; TCRdb's table is partial and in-frame only. The table records about 130,000 clones, approximately 85% of them present only once. Study conclusions and caveats: In an earlier analysis, productive rearrangement rates for most beta V segments clustered near 87% or 30%. A later analysis linked a missense variant in DCLRE1C to the trimming of TCR beta V and J genes.

The TCR sequence derives from a woman younger than 45 in good health and CMV-seropositive. The chain is built from TRBV6-1 and TRBJ2-1; TRBD2 aligns across 14 bases. The specimen sequenced was PBMCs. This CDR3 is CASMGLAGVGEQFF. Here the CDR3 DNA reads TGTGCCAGCATGGGACTAGCGGGAGTGGGGGAGCAGTTCTTC.